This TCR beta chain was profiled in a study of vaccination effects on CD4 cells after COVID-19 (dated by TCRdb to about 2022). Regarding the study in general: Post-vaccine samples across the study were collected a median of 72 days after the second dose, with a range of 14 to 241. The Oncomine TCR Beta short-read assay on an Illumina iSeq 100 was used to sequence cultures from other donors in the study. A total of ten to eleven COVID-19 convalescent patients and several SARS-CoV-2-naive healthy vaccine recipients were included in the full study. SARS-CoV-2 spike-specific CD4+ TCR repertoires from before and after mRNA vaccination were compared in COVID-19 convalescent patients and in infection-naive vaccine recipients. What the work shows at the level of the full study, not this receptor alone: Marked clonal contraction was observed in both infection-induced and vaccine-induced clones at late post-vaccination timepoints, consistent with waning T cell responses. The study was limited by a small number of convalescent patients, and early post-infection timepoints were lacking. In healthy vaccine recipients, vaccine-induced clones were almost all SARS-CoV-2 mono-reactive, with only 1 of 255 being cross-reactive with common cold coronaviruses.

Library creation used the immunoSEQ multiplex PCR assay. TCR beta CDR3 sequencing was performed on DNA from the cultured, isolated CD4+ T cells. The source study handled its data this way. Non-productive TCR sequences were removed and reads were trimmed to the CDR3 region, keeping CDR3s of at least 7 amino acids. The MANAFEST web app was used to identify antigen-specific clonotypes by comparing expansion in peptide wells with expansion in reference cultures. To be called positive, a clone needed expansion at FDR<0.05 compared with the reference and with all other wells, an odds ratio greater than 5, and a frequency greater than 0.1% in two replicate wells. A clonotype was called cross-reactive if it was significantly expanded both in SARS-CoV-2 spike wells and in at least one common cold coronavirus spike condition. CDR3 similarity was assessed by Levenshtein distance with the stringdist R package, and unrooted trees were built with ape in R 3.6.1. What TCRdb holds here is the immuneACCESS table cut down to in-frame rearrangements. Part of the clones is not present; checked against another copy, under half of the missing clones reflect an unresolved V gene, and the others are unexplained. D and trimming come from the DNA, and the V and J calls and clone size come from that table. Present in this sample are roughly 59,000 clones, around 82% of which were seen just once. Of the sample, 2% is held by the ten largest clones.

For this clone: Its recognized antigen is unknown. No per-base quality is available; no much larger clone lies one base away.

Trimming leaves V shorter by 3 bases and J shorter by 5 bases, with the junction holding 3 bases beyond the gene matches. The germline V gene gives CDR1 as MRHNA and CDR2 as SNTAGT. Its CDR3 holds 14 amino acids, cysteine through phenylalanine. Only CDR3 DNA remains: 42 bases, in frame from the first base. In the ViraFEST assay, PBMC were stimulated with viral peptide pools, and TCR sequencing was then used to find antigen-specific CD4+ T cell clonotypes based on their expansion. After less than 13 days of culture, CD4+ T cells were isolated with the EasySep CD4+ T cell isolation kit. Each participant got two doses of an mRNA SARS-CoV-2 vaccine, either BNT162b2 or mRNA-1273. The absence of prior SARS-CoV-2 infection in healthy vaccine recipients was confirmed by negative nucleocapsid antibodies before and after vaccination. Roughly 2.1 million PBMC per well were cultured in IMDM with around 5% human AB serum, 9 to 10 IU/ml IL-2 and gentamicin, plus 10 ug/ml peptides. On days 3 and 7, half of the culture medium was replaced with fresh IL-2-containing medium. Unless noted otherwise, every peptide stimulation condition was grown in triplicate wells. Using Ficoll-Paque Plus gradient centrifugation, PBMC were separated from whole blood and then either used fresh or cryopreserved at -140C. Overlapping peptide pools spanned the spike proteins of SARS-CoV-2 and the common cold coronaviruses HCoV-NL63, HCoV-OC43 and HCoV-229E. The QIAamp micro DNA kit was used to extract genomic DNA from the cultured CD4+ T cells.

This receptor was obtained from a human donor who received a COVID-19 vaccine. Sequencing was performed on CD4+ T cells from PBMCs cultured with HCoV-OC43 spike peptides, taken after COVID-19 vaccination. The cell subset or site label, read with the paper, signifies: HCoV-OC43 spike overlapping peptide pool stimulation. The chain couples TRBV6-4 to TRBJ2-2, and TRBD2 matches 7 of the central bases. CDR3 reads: CASSEPAGTGELFF. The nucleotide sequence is TGTGCCAGCAGTGAACCAGCGGGGACCGGGGAGCTGTTTTTT.